Included here is one TCR beta chain sequence, with context. The method was immunoSEQ multiplex PCR; TCRdb's version includes in-frame clones alone and lacks a portion of them. The repertoire holds fewer than 150,000 clones, with about three quarters as singletons. The germline V gene encodes CDR1 KGHDR and CDR2 SFDVKD. The CDR3 consists of 15 residues. The V and J ends lost 4 bases and 7 bases, in that order; junction bases with no gene match: 9. This specimen belongs to a study of blood T cell repertoires in COVID-19. Study background: From T cells, B-cell-depleted T cells, or PBMCs came the material, which was cDNA or gDNA.

The clonotype was recovered from a human donor with acute or convalescent COVID-19. The donor label of this sample is uncertain. The specimen was peripheral blood. This rearrangement joins TRBV24-1 to TRBJ2-1; 7 nucleotides agree with TRBD1. The CDR3 here is CATSEGRGNWNEQFF. In DNA, the CDR3 is TGTGCCACCAGTGAGGGCAGGGGGAATTGGAATGAGCAGTTCTTC.